The rows below give T cell receptor beta chains drawn from one sample of a study of response to subunit inactivated influenza vaccine. TCRdb reanalysed the RT-PCR reads using MiXCR and keeps one entry per CDR3 protein. The sample lists 800,000 to 1,000,000 distinct CDR3 sequences, about 20% occurring once. Sequencing was performed on PBMCs from blood, taken around 5 days after vaccination. The receptors shown here come from a man in his fifties or sixties who received an inactivated influenza vaccine. Both conserved end residues are trimmed from each CDR3.

v_gene	j_gene	CDR3aa
TRBV20-1	TRBJ2-3	SAEDSLRADTQY
TRBV10-3	TRBJ1-3	AISGTVSGNTIY
TRBV12-3/TRBV12-4	TRBJ2-2	ASSSPSGTGLITGELF
TRBV20-1	TRBJ2-1	SARGGGRNEQF
TRBV20-1	TRBJ2-1	SASLQGKGEQF
TRBV7-2	TRBJ2-7	AIETSAWEQY
TRBV12-3/TRBV12-4	TRBJ2-4	ASTWGAKNIQY
TRBV20-1	TRBJ2-2	SASSGTSGTGELF
TRBV7-2	TRBJ1-6	ASSSGLDNSPLH
TRBV28	TRBJ2-2	ASTPLNRVTGELF
TRBV6-5	TRBJ1-6	ASSYQGHNSPLH
TRBV12-3/TRBV12-4	TRBJ2-7	ASSLGQGHNEQY
TRBV15	TRBJ2-7	ATSRLKLPPGPTPSYEQY
TRBV24-1	TRBJ2-5	ATSAGQGERETQY
TRBV12-3/TRBV12-4	TRBJ2-3	ASSRTSYNTQY
TRBV7-2	TRBJ1-6	ASSLRRTGDSPLH
TRBV20-1	TRBJ1-2	SARGGQGVGYT
TRBV29-1	TRBJ2-3	SVNPAGGGTDTQY